This TCR beta chain was identified in a study of blood T cell repertoires in COVID-19. Study at large: The analysed material was cDNA or gDNA that came from T cells, B-cell-depleted T cells, or PBMCs.

There are 15 residues in the CDR3. From germline, CDR1 is MNHEY and CDR2 SVGAGI. Trimming stripped 0 bases from V and 6 bases from J, with 12 bases between. Methods used by the authors: It was from reference gene primer amplification that nucleated cell counts were estimated. Libraries were prepared by immunoSEQ multiplex PCR; TCRdb keeps only in-frame clonotypes and omits some of them. V and J calls and clone size are copied from that table; D and trimming were computed from the DNA. Here the sample spans around 400,000 clones, around 89% being singletons. The sequence came from a man in his forties with acute or convalescent COVID-19. The sample comprised peripheral blood. V gene TRBV6-5 combines with J gene TRBJ1-5; D uncertain. The CDR3 nucleotides read TGTGCCAGCAGTTACTCGCTCGGCCCGGGTCAGCCCCAGCATTTT. Protein product: CASSYSLGPGQPQHF.